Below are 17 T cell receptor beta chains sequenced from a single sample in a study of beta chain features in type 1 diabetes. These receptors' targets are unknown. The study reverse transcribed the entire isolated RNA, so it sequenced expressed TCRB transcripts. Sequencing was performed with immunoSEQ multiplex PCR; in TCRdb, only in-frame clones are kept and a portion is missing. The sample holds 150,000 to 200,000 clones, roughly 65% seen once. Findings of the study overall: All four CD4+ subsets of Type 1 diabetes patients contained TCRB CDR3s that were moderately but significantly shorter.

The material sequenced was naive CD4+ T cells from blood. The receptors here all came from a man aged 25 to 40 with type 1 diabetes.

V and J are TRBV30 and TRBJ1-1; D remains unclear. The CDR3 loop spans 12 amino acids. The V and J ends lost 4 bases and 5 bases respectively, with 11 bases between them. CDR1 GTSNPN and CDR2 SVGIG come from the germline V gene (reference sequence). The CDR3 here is CAWTPIATEAFF. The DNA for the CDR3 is TGTGCCTGGACCCCAATAGCAACTGAAGCTTTCTTT. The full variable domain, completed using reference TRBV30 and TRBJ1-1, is SQTIHQWPATLVQPVGSPLSLECTVEGTSNPNLYWYRQAAGRGLQLLFYSVGIGQISSEVPQNLSASRPQDRQFILSSKKLLLSDSGFYLCAWTPIATEAFFGQGTRLTVV.

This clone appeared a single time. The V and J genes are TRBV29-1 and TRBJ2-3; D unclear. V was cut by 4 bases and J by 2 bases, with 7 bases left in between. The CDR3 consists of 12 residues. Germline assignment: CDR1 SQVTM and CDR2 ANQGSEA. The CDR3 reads CSVALDTDTQYF. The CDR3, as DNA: TGCAGCGTTGCCCTGGACACAGATACGCAGTATTTT.

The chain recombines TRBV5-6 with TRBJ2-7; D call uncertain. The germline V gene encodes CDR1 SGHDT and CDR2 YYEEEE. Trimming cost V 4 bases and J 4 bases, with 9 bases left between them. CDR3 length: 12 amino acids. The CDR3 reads CASSIRPYEQYF. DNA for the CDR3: TGTGCCAGCAGCATCCGACCATACGAGCAGTACTTC.

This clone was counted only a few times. This CDR3 reads CASSFPNQPQHF. The DNA for the CDR3 is TGTGCCAGCAGCTTCCCCAATCAGCCCCAGCATTTT. The V call is TRBV7-9, the J call TRBJ1-5, with D unclear. Germline-derived CDR1 and CDR2 are SEHNR and FQNEAQ (reference sequence). The CDR3 length is 12 residues. V was trimmed by 3 bases and J by 3 bases, leaving 3 bases between them.

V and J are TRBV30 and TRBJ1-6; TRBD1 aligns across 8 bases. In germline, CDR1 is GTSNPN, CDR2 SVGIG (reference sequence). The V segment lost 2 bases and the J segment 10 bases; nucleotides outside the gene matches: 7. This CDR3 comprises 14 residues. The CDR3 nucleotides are TGTGCCTGGAGTACTGACAGGGGAAACTCACCCCTCCACTTT. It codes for CAWSTDRGNSPLHF. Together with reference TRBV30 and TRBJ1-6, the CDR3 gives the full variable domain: SQTIHQWPATLVQPVGSPLSLECTVEGTSNPNLYWYRQAAGRGLQLLFYSVGIGQISSEVPQNLSASRPQDRQFILSSKKLLLSDSGFYLCAWSTDRGNSPLHFGNGTRLTVT.

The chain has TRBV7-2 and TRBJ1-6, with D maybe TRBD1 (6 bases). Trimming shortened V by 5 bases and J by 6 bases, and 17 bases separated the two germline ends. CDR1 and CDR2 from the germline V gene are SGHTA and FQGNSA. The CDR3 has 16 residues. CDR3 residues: CASSRRGPGTNSPLHF. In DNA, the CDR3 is TGTGCCAGCAGCCGCCGGGGGCCAGGGACTAATTCACCCCTCCACTTT.

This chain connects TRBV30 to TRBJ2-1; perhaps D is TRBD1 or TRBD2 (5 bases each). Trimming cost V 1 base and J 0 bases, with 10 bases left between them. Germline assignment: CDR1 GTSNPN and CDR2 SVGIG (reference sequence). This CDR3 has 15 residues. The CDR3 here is CAWSAGRSSYNEQFF. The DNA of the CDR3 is TGTGCCTGGAGTGCGGGACGAAGCTCCTACAATGAGCAGTTCTTC.

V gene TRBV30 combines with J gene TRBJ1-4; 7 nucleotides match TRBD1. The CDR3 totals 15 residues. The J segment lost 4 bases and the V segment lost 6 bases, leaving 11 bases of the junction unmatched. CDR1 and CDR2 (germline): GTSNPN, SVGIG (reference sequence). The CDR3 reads CACSVWTGDNEKLFF. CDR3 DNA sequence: TGTGCCTGCTCTGTTTGGACAGGTGATAATGAAAAACTGTTTTTT.

As DNA, the CDR3 is TGCGCCAGCAGGGGGACCAATAATTCACCCCTCCACTTT. Its translation: CASRGTNNSPLHF. This chain joins TRBV23-1 and TRBJ1-6; D might be TRBD1 (5 bases). TRBV23-1 is assigned to the ORF class and has an uncertain function. The CDR3 consists of 13 residues. Deletions cut 6 bases from V and 5 bases from J, with 8 bases between.

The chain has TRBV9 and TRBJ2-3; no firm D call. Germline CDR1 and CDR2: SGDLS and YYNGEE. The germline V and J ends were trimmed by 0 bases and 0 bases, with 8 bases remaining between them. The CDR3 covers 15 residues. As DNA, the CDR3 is TGTGCCAGCAGCGTAGCAGGTCAGAGCACAGATACGCAGTATTTT. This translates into CASSVAGQSTDTQYF.

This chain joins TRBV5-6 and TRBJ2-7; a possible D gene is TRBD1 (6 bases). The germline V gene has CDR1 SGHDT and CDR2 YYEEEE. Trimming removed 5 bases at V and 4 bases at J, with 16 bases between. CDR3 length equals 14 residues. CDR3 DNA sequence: TGTGCCAGCAGAAATACAGGGAGTGGGTACGAGCAGTACTTC. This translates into CASRNTGSGYEQYF.

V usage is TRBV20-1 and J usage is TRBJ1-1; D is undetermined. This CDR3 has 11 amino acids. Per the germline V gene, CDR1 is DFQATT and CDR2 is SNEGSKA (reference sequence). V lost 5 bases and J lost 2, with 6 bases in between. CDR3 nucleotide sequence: TGCAGTGCTGACCGAAACACTGAAGCTTTCTTT. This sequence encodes CSADRNTEAFF.

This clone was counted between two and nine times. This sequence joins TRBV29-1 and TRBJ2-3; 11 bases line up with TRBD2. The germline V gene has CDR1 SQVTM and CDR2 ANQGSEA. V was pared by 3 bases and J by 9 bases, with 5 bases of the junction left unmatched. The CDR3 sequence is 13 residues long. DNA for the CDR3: TGCAGCGTTGATGGTAGCGGGGGGGTGACGCAGTATTTT. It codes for CSVDGSGGVTQYF.

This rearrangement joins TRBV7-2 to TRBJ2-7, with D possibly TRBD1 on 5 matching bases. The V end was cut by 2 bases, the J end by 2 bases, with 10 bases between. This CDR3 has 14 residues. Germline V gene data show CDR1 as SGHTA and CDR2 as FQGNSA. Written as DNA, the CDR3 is TGTGCCAGCAGCTTACCGGGCAGGGCCTACGAGCAGTACTTC. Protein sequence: CASSLPGRAYEQYF.

The CDR3 coding sequence is TGTGCCAGCAGTAGGGACAGCCGCACTGAAGCTTTCTTT. Encoded protein: CASSRDSRTEAFF. This chain connects TRBV25-1 to TRBJ1-1, with 7 bases aligning to TRBD1. Per germline, CDR1 MGHDK and CDR2 SYGVNS. V was pared by 5 bases and J by 4 bases, with 4 bases of the junction left unmatched. The CDR3 is 13 amino acids.

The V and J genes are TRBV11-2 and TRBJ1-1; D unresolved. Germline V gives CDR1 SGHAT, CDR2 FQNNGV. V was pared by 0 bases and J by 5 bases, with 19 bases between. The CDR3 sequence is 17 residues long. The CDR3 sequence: CASSLEAGGDLWTEAFF. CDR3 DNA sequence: TGTGCCAGCAGCTTAGAGGCCGGAGGAGATTTGTGGACTGAAGCTTTCTTT.

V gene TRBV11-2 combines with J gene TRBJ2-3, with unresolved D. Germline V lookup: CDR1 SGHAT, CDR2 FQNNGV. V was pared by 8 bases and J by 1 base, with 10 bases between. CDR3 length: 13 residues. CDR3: CASEGSRTDTQYF. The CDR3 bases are TGTGCCAGCGAAGGTTCGCGCACAGATACGCAGTATTTT.